One and the same sample provided the 5 T cell receptor beta chains below, sequenced in a study of CD8+CD57+ T cells in acquired aplastic anemia. TCR beta VDJ combinations and CDR3 sequences were profiled from genomic DNA. TCRdb fed the reads into MiXCR, producing one record per CDR3 protein. The table shows about 420,000 distinct CDR3 sequences, with 65% to 80% occurring only once. Specimen: sorted CD4+, CD8+, or CD8+CD57+ T cells (not recorded which) from PBMCs. Every receptor here comes from a human donor in good health, serving as a control.

This clonotype occurred many times. The chain recombines TRBV30 with TRBJ1-6; the D gene is possibly TRBD1 (6 bases). Looked up from germline, CDR1 is GTSNPN and CDR2 is SVGIG (reference sequence). Trimming stripped 1 base from V and 10 bases from J, with 8 bases between. The CDR3 has 12 residues. DNA of the CDR3: TGTGCCTGGAGTGAAGGGGGATCACCCCTCCACTTT. It yields the protein CAWSEGGSPLHF.

Concerning this clonotype itself: The junction shows a germline mismatch at one end, possibly a read error. This chain joins TRBV19 and TRBJ1-2, with a possible D match to TRBD1 (5 bases). The CDR3 runs to 13 residues. Germline-derived CDR1 and CDR2 are LNHDA and SQIVND (reference sequence). CDR3 in amino acids: CASSISRDCGYTF. As DNA, the CDR3 is TGCGCCAGTAGTATAAGCAGGGACTGTGGCTACACCTTC. The variable domain in full, completed from reference TRBV19 and TRBJ1-2, reads DGGITQSPKYLFRKEGQNVTLSCEQNLNHDAMYWYRQDPGQGLRLIYYSQIVNDFQKGDIAEGYSVSREKKESFPLTVTSAQKNPTAFYLCASSISRDCGYTFGSGTRLTVV.

The V call is TRBV7-2, the J call TRBJ1-5; D unresolved. V was pared by 0 bases and J by 16 bases, with 22 bases between. The germline V gene has CDR1 SGHTA and CDR2 FQGNSA. This CDR3 has 15 residues. In DNA, the CDR3 is TGTGCCAGCAGCTTAGCACGGACCGTCCGGTATGGCTACCATTTT. Its translation: CASSLARTVRYGYHF.

This clonotype was seen once. The genes are TRBV5-1 and TRBJ1-4, with 8 bases that match TRBD1. The CDR3 sequence is 17 residues long. CDR1 and CDR2 (germline): SGHRS, YFSETQ. Trimming took 0 bases from V and 5 from J; bases not matched to a gene: 9. CDR3 sequence: CASSLVPGGSYNEKLFF. The CDR3 region has the DNA TGCGCCAGCAGCTTGGTACCAGGGGGCTCCTACAATGAAAAACTGTTTTTT.

This clonotype was picked up many times. This chain uses TRBV2 with TRBJ2-5, with D perhaps being TRBD1 or TRBD2 (5 bases each). V was pared by 7 bases and J by 1 base, with 10 bases between. This CDR3 has 13 residues. The germline gives CDR1 SNHLY, CDR2 FYNNEI. For the CDR3, the DNA is TGTGCCAGCATCCGGGACGGCCAAGAGACCCAGTACTTC. Translated: CASIRDGQETQYF.